This is a list of T cell receptor beta chains from one sample in a study of memory CD4+ T cells and cytomegalovirus serostatus. The assay was immunoSEQ multiplex PCR, and TCRdb's table has in-frame clones only and misses some. Of 45,000 to 65,000 clones detected, about 86% appear once; the ten largest clones hold about 2.1%. The sequencing sample was made of memory CD4+ T cells from blood. These receptors were obtained from an adult in good health and CMV-seropositive. CDR3s include the opening cysteine and the closing phenylalanine or tryptophan. D genes are given only for firm matches. Clone size, where shown, is once, few, many, or a class for clones that have expanded.

>TRBV6-1|TRBJ2-2|.|TRBD1
TGTGCCAGCAGAAGACAGGGGGCGCGAGGTGGGGAGCTGTTTTTT
CASRRQGARGGELFF
>TRBV11-2|TRBJ2-1|.|.
TGTGCCAGCAGCTCGGAGCGAGGCTCCTACAATGAGCAGTTCTTC
CASSSERGSYNEQFF
>TRBV10-3|TRBJ1-5|.|TRBD1
TGTGCCATCAGTGAAGGACAGGGGGCTAGTCAGCCCCAGCATTTT
CAISEGQGASQPQHF
>TRBV5-5|TRBJ1-3|.|.
TGTGCCAGCAGCTTGACTCCGGACAACTCTGGAAACACCATATATTTT
CASSLTPDNSGNTIYF
>TRBV7-2|TRBJ1-1|.|TRBD1
TGTGCCTCTCGCAGACCAGGGGGCGGGAACACTGAAGCTTTCTTT
CASRRPGGGNTEAFF
>TRBV6-5|TRBJ1-1|.|.
TGTGCCAGCAGTTACCAGGCCGCCACTGAAGCTTTCTTT
CASSYQAATEAFF
>TRBV6-1|TRBJ2-3|.|.
TGTGCCAGCAGTGCAGCCTCATCCGTTCGCACAGATACGCAGTATTTT
CASSAASSVRTDTQYF
>TRBV6-5|TRBJ1-2|.|.
TGTGCCAGCAGGATTGGCCCGACGTATGGCTACACCTTC
CASRIGPTYGYTF
>TRBV28|TRBJ2-4|.|.
TGTGCCAGCAGTTTATGGGGTGAGGGGGCCAAAAACATTCAGTACTTC
CASSLWGEGAKNIQYF
>TRBV4-1|TRBJ1-6|.|.
TGCGCCAGCAGTCGACAGTTGAGCTCCTATAATTCACCCCTCCACTTT
CASSRQLSSYNSPLHF
>TRBV4-3|TRBJ2-6|.|TRBD1
TGCGCCAGCAGCCCTCACAGGGGGAGACGTATCCTAGCCAACGTCCTGACTTTC
CASSPHRGRRILANVLTF
>TRBV4-3|TRBJ2-5|.|TRBD2
TGCGCCAGCAGCCAGGCCCTGGGACTAGCGGGGGGGCCTGAAGAGACCCAGTACTTC
CASSQALGLAGGPEETQYF
>TRBV12-5|TRBJ1-1|few|TRBD1
TGTGCTAGTGGTTTGATCCCAGACAGGGTGCGCACTGAAGCTTTCTTT
CASGLIPDRVRTEAFF
>TRBV28|TRBJ2-1|once|TRBD2
TGTGCCAGCGTCTGGGGGGGACGTAACAATGAGCAGTTCTTC
CASVWGGRNNEQFF
>TRBV14|TRBJ2-1|.|.
TGTGCCAGCAGCCAAGAAAGCCTCTCCTACAATGAGCAGTTCTTC
CASSQESLSYNEQFF
>TRBV28|TRBJ1-2|.|.
TGTGCCACCCTGTCCCTGACGTTAAACTATGGCTACACCTTC
CATLSLTLNYGYTF
>TRBV6-6|TRBJ1-1|.|TRBD1
TGTGCCAGCAGGGGGGACAGGGGTCGTGCTTTCTTT
CASRGDRGRAFF
>TRBV4-2|TRBJ1-2|.|.
TGTGCCAGCAGCCAAGATCCCGGGAACTATGGCTACACCTTC
CASSQDPGNYGYTF
>TRBV28|TRBJ2-7|.|.
TGTGCCAGCAGTTTAGGGGACATCTACGAGCAGTACTTC
CASSLGDIYEQYF
>TRBV7-2|TRBJ2-1|.|TRBD2
TGTGCCAGCAGCCTACAGCTAGGCGGGGGGGCCGGGGAGCAGTTCTTC
CASSLQLGGGAGEQFF
>TRBV7-9|TRBJ1-5|.|TRBD1
TGTGCCAGCAGCCAGGGGACAGGGGGAGTTCAGCCCCAGCATTTT
CASSQGTGGVQPQHF
>TRBV7-9|TRBJ1-1|.|.
TGTGCCAGCAGCCGTAACCAGAACACTGAAGCTTTCTTT
CASSRNQNTEAFF
>TRBV18|TRBJ1-2|.|.
TGTGCCAGCTCACCACAAGACCACCCTAACTATGGCTACACCTTC
CASSPQDHPNYGYTF
>TRBV5-6|TRBJ2-3|.|.
TGTGCCAGCAGCTCCCATTGGGTATCTCTCACAGATACGCAGTATTTT
CASSSHWVSLTDTQYF
>TRBV2|TRBJ1-5|.|.
TGTGCCAGCAAATGGGGGAAGAGCAATCAGCCCCAGCATTTT
CASKWGKSNQPQHF
>TRBV4-3|TRBJ2-1|once|.
TGCGCCAGCAGCCAAAGGAGCGGGTCTGGTGGTGAGCAGTTCTTC
CASSQRSGSGGEQFF
>TRBV4-3|TRBJ2-2|.|TRBD1
TGCGCCAGCAGCCGAGACAGGGGAACCGGGGAGCTGTTTTTT
CASSRDRGTGELFF
>TRBV5-8|TRBJ1-1|once|.
TGTGCCAGCAGACTACTGAGTGAAGCTTTCTTT
CASRLLSEAFF
>TRBV21-1|TRBJ1-1|.|.
TGTGCCAGCAGCCACCTTGTAGGGGATACTGAAGCTTTCTTT
CASSHLVGDTEAFF
>TRBV5-1|TRBJ2-7|few|.
TGCGCCAGCAGCAAACAGGTCACTTCCTACGAGCAGTACTTC
CASSKQVTSYEQYF
>TRBV6-1|TRBJ2-2|.|.
TGTGCCAGCAGGTCCGGGGAGCTGTTTTTT
CASRSGELFF
>TRBV7-8|TRBJ1-5|.|TRBD1
TGTGCCAGCAGCCGACTTACGACAGGGCTGAGCAATCAGCCCCAGCATTTT
CASSRLTTGLSNQPQHF
>TRBV15|TRBJ1-5|.|.
TGTGCCGCTGGACAGAACCTCGGTCAGCCCCAGCATTTT
CAAGQNLGQPQHF
>TRBV5-6|TRBJ2-3|.|.
TGTGCCAGCAGCCTGTACACAGATACGCAGTATTTT
CASSLYTDTQYF
>TRBV11-3|TRBJ2-7|.|.
TGTGCCAGCAGCTTGGCCAGCTCCTACGAGCAGTACTTC
CASSLASSYEQYF